The entry below gives a single TCR beta chain sequence along with its context. The CDR3 sequence is 14 residues long. V was shortened by 6 bases and J by 4 bases, with 13 bases between the two germline ends. CDR1 is MNHEY, CDR2 SVGAGI, per germline. Membership in each cohort depended on participant-reported clinical history. The data stem from a study of blood T cell repertoires in COVID-19. About the research overall: There were acute and convalescent COVID-19 samples, and they came from the United States, Italy and Spain. In each case, the material was cDNA or gDNA derived from T cells, B-cell-depleted T cells, or PBMCs.

In the authors' workflow: It was from reference gene primer amplification that nucleated cell counts were estimated. Assay used: immunoSEQ multiplex PCR; TCRdb lists only in-frame clones, some missing. V and J calls and clone size are as listed in that table; D and trimming were resolved from the DNA. The sample yields 300,000 to 350,000 clones, over 85% seen once. The chain carries TRBV6-5 and TRBJ1-5, with D perhaps TRBD1 (5 bases). The sequence came from a woman in her twenties or thirties who had recovered from COVID-19. The sample was PBMCs or T cells enriched from blood (not recorded which). The CDR3: CASSLHRRNQPQHF. The CDR3 coding sequence is TGTGCCAGCAGCCTTCACAGGAGAAATCAGCCCCAGCATTTT.